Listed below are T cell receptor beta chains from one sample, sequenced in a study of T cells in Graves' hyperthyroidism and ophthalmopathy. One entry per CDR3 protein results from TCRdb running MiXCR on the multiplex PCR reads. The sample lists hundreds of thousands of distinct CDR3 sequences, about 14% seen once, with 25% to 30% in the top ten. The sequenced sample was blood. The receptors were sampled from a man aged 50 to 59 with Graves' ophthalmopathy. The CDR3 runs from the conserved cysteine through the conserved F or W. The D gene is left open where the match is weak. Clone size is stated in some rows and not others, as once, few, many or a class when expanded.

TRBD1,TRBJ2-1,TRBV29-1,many,TGCAGCGCACAAGAACAGGGACAGGGGCAGCAGTTCTTC,CSAQEQGQGQQFF
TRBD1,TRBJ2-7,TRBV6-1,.,TGTGCCAGTGGGGACAGGGGTTCCCACGAGCAGTACTTC,CASGDRGSHEQYF
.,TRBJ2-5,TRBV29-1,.,TGCAGCGTTGAAGGGGTTGGGTTCGAGACCCAGTACTTC,CSVEGVGFETQYF
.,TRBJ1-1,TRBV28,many,TGTGCCAGCAGTTTAAGTCGAGTGGGGAACACTGAAGCTTTCTTT,CASSLSRVGNTEAFF
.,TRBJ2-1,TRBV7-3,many,TGTGCCAGCAGCTTCCCGGACAGCAACAATGAGCAGTTCTTC,CASSFPDSNNEQFF
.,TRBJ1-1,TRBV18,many,TGTGCCAGCTCACCACCGGTACAGGTCCTGAACACTGAAGCTTTCTTT,CASSPPVQVLNTEAFF
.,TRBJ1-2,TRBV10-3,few,TGTGCCATCAGGTCTGCGACAGCCAATGGCTACACCTTC,CAIRSATANGYTF
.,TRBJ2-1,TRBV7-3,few,TGTGCCAGCAGCCCCGCAGCCTTATATAACTACAATGAGCAGTTCTTC,CASSPAALYNYNEQFF
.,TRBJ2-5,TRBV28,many,TGTGCCAGCACTCCTGGCGTAGAACACCAAGAGACCCAGTACTTC,CASTPGVEHQETQYF
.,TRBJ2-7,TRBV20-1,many,TGCAGTGCTAGCGGGGGGCCCTACGAGCAGTACTTC,CSASGGPYEQYF
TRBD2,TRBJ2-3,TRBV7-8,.,TGTGCCAGCAGCTTAGCGGGTGGCGGGAGTACGGCAGATACGCAGTATTTT,CASSLAGGGSTADTQYF
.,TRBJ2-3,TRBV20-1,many,TGCACCGACCTAGCGATCACAGATACGCAGTATTTT,CTDLAITDTQYF
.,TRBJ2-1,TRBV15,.,TGTGCCACCAGCAGAGGAGGGGCGGGTGGCAATGAGCAGTTCTTC,CATSRGGAGGNEQFF
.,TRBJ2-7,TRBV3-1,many,TGTGCCAGCAGCCGACCCCAGTGGGAGGCCGCCCCTGGCGAGCAGTACTTC,CASSRPQWEAAPGEQYF
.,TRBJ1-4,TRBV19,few,TGTGCCAGTAGTACCGCAACAGGGCCAACTAATGAAAAACTGTTTTTT,CASSTATGPTNEKLFF
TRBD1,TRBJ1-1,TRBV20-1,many,TGCAGTGCCATGACAGGGCGGGACACTGAAGCTTTCTTT,CSAMTGRDTEAFF
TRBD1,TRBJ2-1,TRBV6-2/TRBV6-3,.,TGTGCCAGCAGCCCCGGGACAGGACCCTACAGTGAGCAGTTCTTC,CASSPGTGPYSEQFF
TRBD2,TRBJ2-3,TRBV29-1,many,TGCAGCTGGGTGCTAGCGGGACGAACAGATACGCAGTATTTT,CSWVLAGRTDTQYF
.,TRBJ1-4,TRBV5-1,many,TGCGCCAGCAGCTTGTTTGGCTCGCAGACTCCCGAAAAACTGTTTTTT,CASSLFGSQTPEKLFF
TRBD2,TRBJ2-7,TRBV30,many,TGTGCCTGGAGTGTACTAGCGGGAGGGTACGAGCAGTACTTC,CAWSVLAGGYEQYF
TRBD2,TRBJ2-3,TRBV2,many,TGTGCCAGCAATTGGCGGGAGGGCCAGGATACGCAGTATTTT,CASNWREGQDTQYF
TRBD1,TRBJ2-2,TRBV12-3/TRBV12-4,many,TGTGCCAGCAGCCCGGGACAGGGAAACACCGGGGAGCTGTTTTTT,CASSPGQGNTGELFF
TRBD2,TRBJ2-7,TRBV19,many,TGTGCCAGTAGTACCGGACTAGGTTTCGGCGAGCAGTACTTC,CASSTGLGFGEQYF
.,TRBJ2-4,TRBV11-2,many,TGTGCCAGCAGCTCGCTGCAGGGGGCCAAAAACATTCAGTACTTC,CASSSLQGAKNIQYF
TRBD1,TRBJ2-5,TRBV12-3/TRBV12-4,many,TGTGCCAGCAGTTCCCATGACAGGGGGTTAGAGACCCAGTACTTC,CASSSHDRGLETQYF
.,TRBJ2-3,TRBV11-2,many,TGTGCCAGCAGCCCGTCGTACTTTTCAGGAGCCTTAGACACAGATACGCAGTATTTT,CASSPSYFSGALDTDTQYF
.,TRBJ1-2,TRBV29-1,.,TGCAGCGTTGAGGGGGACACGCCTAACTATGGCTACACCTTC,CSVEGDTPNYGYTF
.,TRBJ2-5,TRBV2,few,TGTGCCAGCAATCCCCGGGGCCCTTCTGAGACCCAGTACTTC,CASNPRGPSETQYF
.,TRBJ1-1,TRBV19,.,TGTGCCAGTAGTATTGAACCAGACACTGAAGCTTTCTTT,CASSIEPDTEAFF
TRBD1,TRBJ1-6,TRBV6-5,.,TGTGCCAGCAGTTACTCGGACAGGAACTCCTATAATTCACCCCTCCACTTT,CASSYSDRNSYNSPLHF
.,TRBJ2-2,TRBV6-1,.,TGTGCCGCAAGGGTCGCGGGGACCGGGGAGCTGTTTTTT,CAARVAGTGELFF
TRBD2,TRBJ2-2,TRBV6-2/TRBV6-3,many,TGTGCCAGCAGTTTACTAGCGAGCACCGGGGAGCTGTTTTTT,CASSLLASTGELFF
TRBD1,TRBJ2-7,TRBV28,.,TGTGCCTCCTCGACAGGGGGTAATGAGCAGTACTTC,CASSTGGNEQYF
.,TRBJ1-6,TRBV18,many,TGTGCCAGCTCACCGACACGGGGGGCTAATCGGTCACCCCTCCACTTT,CASSPTRGANRSPLHF
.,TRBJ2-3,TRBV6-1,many,TGTGCCAGCAGTGCCGCTACCAGGGCCACAGATACGCAGTATTTT,CASSAATRATDTQYF
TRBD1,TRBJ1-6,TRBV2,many,TGTGCCAGTACCCCCGGGACAGGCGGTTCACCCCTCCACTTT,CASTPGTGGSPLHF
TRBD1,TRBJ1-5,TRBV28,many,TGTGCCAGCAGCCAAGGGACAGCCAATCAGCCCCAGCATTTT,CASSQGTANQPQHF
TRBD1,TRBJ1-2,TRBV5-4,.,TGTGCCAGCAGAGTCGTGAAACTACAGGGGGCAACATATGGCTACACCTTC,CASRVVKLQGATYGYTF
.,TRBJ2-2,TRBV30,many,TGTGCCTGCTATACTGTCCGGGTGGGCGGGGAGCTGTTTTTT,CACYTVRVGGELFF
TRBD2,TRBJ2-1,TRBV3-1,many,TGTGCCAGCAGCCAAGTGGCTAGCGGGAGTGAGCAGTTCTTC,CASSQVASGSEQFF
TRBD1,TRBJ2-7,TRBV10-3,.,TGTGCCATCAGTGGGGACAGGAGTACCTACGAGCAGTACTTC,CAISGDRSTYEQYF
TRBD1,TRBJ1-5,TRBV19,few,TGTGCCGGTGGGACAGGGGGCAGACAGCCCCAGCATTTT,CAGGTGGRQPQHF
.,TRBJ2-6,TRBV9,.,TGTGCCAGCAGGGCGGGACGGAACTCTGGGGCCAACGTCCTGACTTTC,CASRAGRNSGANVLTF
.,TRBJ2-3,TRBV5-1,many,TGCGCCAGCAGCTTGGTGGAGGCAGCTAGCACAGATACGCAGTATTTT,CASSLVEAASTDTQYF
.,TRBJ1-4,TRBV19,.,TGTGCCAGTAGCGACCTCCAAGGGGGAAAACTGTTTTTT,CASSDLQGGKLFF
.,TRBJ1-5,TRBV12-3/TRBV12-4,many,TGTGCCAGCAGTTTCGGACGGGGAATCTATAGCAATCAGCCCCAGCATTTT,CASSFGRGIYSNQPQHF